This paragraph reports one TCR beta chain. Its antigen is not identified. The PCR was carried out with 60 Vbeta primers and 13 Jbeta primers. The repertoire was sequenced with immunoSEQ multiplex PCR; TCRdb's copy has only in-frame clones and lacks some. The sample table sets out around 100,000 clones. The data were obtained in a study of cytomegalovirus exposure and HLA in healthy donors. Regarding the study as a whole: According to the study, some 160 TCR beta chains were cytomegalovirus-associated. Highly shared variants forming one cluster were likely a sequencing artifact. In vitro confirmation showed three CMV-associated chains to be CMV antigen specific.

Germline-derived CDR1 and CDR2 are WNHNN and SYGVQD (reference sequence). V dropped 2 bases and J dropped 5 bases, with 10 bases sitting between them. The CDR3 spans 14 residues. Sequencing input: PBMCs. The V and J genes are TRBV10-1 and TRBJ2-1; possible D gene TRBD1, 5 bases. The receptor comes from a middle-aged man in good health and CMV-seropositive. The CDR3 here is CASSEETVNNEQFF. CDR3 in DNA: TGCGCCAGCAGTGAGGAGACAGTAAACAATGAGCAGTTCTTC.